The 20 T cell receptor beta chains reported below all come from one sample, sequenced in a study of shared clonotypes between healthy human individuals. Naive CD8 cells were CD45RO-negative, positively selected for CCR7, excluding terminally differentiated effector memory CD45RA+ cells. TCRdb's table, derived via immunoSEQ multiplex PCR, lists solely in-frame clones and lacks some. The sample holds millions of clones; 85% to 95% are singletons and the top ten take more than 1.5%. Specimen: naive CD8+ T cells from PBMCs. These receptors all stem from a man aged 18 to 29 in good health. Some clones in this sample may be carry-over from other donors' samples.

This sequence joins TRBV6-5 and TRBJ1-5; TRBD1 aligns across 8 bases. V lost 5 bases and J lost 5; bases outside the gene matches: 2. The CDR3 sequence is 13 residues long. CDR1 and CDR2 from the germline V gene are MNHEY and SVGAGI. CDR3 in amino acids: CASSIQGDQPQHF. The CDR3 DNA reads TGTGCCAGCAGTATACAGGGGGATCAGCCCCAGCATTTT.

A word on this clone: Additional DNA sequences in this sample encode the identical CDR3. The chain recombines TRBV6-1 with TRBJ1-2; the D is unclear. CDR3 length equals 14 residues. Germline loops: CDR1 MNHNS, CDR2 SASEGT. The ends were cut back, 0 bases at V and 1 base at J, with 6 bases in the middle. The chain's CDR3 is CASSEAADNYGYTF. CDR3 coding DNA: TGTGCCAGCAGTGAAGCTGCGGATAACTATGGCTACACCTTC.

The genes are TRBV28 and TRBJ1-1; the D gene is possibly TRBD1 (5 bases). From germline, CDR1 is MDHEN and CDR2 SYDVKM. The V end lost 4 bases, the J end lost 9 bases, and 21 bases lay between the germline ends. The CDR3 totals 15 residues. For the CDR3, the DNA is TGTGCCAGCAGTTCGACCGGGACCAGGATTGGGAAAGCTTTCTTT. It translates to CASSSTGTRIGKAFF. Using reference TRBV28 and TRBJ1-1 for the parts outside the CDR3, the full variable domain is DVKVTQSSRYLVKRTGEKVFLECVQDMDHENMFWYRQDPGLGLRLIYFSYDVKMKEKGDIPEGYSVSREKKERFSLILESASTNQTSMYLCASSSTGTRIGKAFFGQGTRLTVV.

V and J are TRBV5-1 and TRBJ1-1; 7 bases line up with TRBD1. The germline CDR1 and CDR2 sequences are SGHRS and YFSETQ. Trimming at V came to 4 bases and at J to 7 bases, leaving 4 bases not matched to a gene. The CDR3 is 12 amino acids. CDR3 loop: CASSLHRGEAFF. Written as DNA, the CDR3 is TGCGCCAGCAGCCTACACAGGGGTGAAGCTTTCTTT.

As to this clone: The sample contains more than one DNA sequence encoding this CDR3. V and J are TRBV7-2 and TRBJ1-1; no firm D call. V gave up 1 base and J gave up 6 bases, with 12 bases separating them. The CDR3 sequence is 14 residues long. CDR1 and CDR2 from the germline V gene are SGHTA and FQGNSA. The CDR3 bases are TGTGCCAGCAGCTTAGTGGGGAGAGGCGCTGAAGCTTTCTTT. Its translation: CASSLVGRGAEAFF.

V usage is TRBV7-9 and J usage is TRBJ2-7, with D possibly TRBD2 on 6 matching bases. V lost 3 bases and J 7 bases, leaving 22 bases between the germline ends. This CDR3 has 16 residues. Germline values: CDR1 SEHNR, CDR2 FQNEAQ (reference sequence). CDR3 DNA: TGTGCCAGCAGCTTTCCCGGGACTGGAACCCTCGGGGAGCAGTACTTC. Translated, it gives CASSFPGTGTLGEQYF.

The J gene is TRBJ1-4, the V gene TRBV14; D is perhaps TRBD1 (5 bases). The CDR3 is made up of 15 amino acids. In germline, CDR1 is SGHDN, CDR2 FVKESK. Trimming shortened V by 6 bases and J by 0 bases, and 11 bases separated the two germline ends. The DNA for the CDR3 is TGTGCCAGCAGTCGGGACGTCTCAACTAATGAAAAACTGTTTTTT. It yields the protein CASSRDVSTNEKLFF.

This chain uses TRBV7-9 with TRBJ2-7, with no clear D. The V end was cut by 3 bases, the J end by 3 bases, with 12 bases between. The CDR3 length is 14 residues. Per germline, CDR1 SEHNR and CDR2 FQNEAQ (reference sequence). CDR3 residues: CASSLGGPDYEQYF. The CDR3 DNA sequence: TGTGCCAGCAGCTTGGGCGGCCCCGACTACGAGCAGTACTTC. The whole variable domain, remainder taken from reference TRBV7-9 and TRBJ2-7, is DTGVSQNPRHKITKRGQNVTFRCDPISEHNRLYWYRQTLGQGPEFLTYFQNEAQLEKSRLLSDRFSAERPKGSFSTLEIQRTEQGDSAMYLCASSLGGPDYEQYFGPGTRLTVT.

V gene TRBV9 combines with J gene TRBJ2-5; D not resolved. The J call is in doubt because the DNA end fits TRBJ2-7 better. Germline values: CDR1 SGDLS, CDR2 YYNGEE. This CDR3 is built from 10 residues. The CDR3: CASGDYEQYF. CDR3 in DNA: TGTGCCAGCGGTGACTACGAGCAGTACTTC.

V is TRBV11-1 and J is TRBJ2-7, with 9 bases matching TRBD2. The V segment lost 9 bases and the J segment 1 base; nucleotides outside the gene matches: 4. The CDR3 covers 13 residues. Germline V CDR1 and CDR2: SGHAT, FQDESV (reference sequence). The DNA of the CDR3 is TGTGCCAGTAGACTAGCGGATTCCTACGAGCAGTACTTC. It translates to CASRLADSYEQYF. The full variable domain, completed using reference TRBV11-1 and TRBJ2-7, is EAEVAQSPRYKITEKSQAVAFWCDPISGHATLYWYRQILGQGPELLVQFQDESVVDDSQLPKDRFSAERLKGVDSTLKIQPAELGDSAMYLCASRLADSYEQYFGPGTRLTVT.

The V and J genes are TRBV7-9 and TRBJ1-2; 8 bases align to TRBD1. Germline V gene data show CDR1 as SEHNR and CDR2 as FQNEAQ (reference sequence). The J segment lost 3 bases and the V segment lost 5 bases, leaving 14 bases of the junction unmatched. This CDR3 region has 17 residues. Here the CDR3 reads CASSPKGGNRGYYGYTF. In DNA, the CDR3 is TGTGCCAGCAGCCCTAAAGGGGGGAACAGGGGGTACTATGGCTACACCTTC.

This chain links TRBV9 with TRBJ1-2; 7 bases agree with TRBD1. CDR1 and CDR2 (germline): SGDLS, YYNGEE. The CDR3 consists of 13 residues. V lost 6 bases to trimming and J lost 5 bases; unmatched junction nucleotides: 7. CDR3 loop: CASNTGAGYGYTF. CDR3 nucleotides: TGTGCCAGCAACACAGGGGCAGGATATGGCTACACCTTC.

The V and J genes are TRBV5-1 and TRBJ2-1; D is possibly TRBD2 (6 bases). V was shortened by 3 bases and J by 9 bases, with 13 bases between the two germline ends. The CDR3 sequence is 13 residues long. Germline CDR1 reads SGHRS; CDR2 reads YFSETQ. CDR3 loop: CASSSRREIEQFF. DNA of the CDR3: TGCGCCAGCAGCTCGAGGAGGGAAATTGAGCAGTTCTTC.

The CDR3 region has the DNA TGCGCCAGCAGCCCGGGACTAGCGATAGCCGAGCAGTACTTC. This gives the protein CASSPGLAIAEQYF. The V call is TRBV10-2, the J call TRBJ2-7, with 10 nucleotides matching TRBD2. The CDR3 extends over 14 amino acids. The trim removed 6 bases at V and 6 bases at J, leaving 8 bases unmatched. Germline loops: CDR1 WSHSY, CDR2 SAAADI.

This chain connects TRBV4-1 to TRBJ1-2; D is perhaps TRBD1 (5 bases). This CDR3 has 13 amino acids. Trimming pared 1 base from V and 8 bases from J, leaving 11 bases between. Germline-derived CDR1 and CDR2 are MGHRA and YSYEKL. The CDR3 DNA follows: TGCGCCAGCAGCCAAGGCAGACAGAACGGCTACACCTTC. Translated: CASSQGRQNGYTF.

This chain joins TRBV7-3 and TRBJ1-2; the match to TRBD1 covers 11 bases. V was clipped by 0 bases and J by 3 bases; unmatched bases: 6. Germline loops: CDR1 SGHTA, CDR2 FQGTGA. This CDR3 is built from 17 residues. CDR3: CASSLTSRDRGDYGYTF. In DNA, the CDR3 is TGTGCCAGCAGCTTAACGTCCCGGGACAGGGGGGACTATGGCTACACCTTC.

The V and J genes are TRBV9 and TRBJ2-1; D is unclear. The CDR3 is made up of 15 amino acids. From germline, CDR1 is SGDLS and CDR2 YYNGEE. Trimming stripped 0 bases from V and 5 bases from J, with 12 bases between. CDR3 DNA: TGTGCCAGCAGCGTAGGGGCCAACCCCGACAATGAGCAGTTCTTC. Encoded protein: CASSVGANPDNEQFF.

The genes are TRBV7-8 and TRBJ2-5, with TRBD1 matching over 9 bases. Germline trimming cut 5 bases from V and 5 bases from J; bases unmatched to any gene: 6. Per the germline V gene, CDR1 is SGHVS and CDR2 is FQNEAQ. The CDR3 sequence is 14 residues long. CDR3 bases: TGTGCCAGCAGCCCTGACAGGGGGACGGAGACCCAGTACTTC. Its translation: CASSPDRGTETQYF.

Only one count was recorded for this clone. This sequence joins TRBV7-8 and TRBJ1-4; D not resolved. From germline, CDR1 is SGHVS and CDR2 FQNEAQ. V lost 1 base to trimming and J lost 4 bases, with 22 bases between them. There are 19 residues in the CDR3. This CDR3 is CASSLVFGEAGKLNEKLFF. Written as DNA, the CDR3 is TGTGCCAGCAGCTTAGTGTTCGGTGAAGCGGGCAAGCTTAATGAAAAACTGTTTTTT.

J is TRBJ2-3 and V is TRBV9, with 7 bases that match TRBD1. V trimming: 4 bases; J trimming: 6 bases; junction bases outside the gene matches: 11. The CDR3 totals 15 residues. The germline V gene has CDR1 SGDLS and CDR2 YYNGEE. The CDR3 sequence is CASSLQDRLTDTQYF. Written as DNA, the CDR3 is TGTGCCAGCAGCCTACAGGACAGGTTGACGGATACGCAGTATTTT.